This TCR beta chain was documented in a study of T cells in Graves' hyperthyroidism and ophthalmopathy (dated 2019 in TCRdb). With respect to the entire study: Peripheral blood was sampled at the time of initial diagnosis, prior to any treatment. To identify distinguishing TCR V-J signatures, a discovery cohort of roughly 100 patients was used, comprising roughly 45 with Graves' ophthalmopathy and around 60 with stable Graves' hyperthyroidism. An independent validation cohort of fewer than 20 hyperthyroidism patients and about 15 patients who later progressed to ophthalmopathy tested prospective prediction of ophthalmopathy. The approximately 97 discovery patients were randomly divided into training and test sets at a 7:3 ratio. In about 6 Graves' hyperthyroidism patients, the study also compared T-cell repertoires from thyroid tissue with T-cell repertoires from blood. After sampling, hyperthyroidism patients received methimazole starting at 30 mg daily, and ophthalmopathy patients received high-dose intravenous methylprednisolone. The paper describes TCR Vbeta CDR3 sequencing of 130 to 150 peripheral blood samples, made up of roughly 45 ophthalmopathy patients, 70 to 75 hyperthyroidism patients and 17 progressor patients.

The investigation overall reported the following: In validation, the model predicted progression to ophthalmopathy a median of roughly six months before onset, with about 71% sensitivity and roughly 72% specificity. Sample size was not statistically predetermined, and blinding of investigators to group allocation was not performed. Most expanded thyroid clonotypes (frequency above 0.001) were also detected in blood, a finding suggesting that blood repertoires may reflect thyroid immune responses. A model built on a 13 V-J signature distinguished ophthalmopathy from stable hyperthyroidism, reaching approximately 89% sensitivity and under 84% specificity in cross-validation and 80%/75% in testing.

Looking up the germline V gene yields CDR1 SGDLS and CDR2 YYNGEE. The CDR3, from cysteine to phenylalanine, totals 15 residues. The sequence is cut down to CDR3 DNA, 45 bases in frame from base 1. V is shortened by 4 bases, J by 5 bases, and the region joining them spans 19 bases. This clonotype occurred a few times. The target of this receptor is not known. No clone much larger than this one lies a single base away; base qualities are absent. Ophthalmopathy patients had moderately to severely active disease, Clinical Activity Score of at least 3, NOSPECS grade of at least 4, and duration under 3 months. Any patient with an uncontrolled infection, another autoimmune disease, pregnancy or lactation was excluded. Clinical symptoms, serum thyroxine and TRAb, thyroid ultrasound, and orbital computed tomography formed the basis for the diagnoses. PBMCs were separated from roughly 9.6 ml of fresh peripheral blood using Ficoll-Paque density gradient centrifugation. Trizol reagent was used to extract total RNA, and RNA quality was then checked on an Agilent 2100 Bioanalyzer.

The TCR beta CDR3 regions were amplified from the RNA transcripts. The TCR CDR3 was subjected to a first round of RT-PCR using the HTBI primer set and the Qiagen OneStep RT-PCR kit. Libraries were constructed in a second round of multiplex PCR, after which size selection and purification were carried out. Sequencing of the libraries was done on an Illumina HiSeq2000 using paired-end 100 bp reads. The paper's processing steps were these. SOAPnuke was used to process the raw data, removing reads that contained adapters or uncalled bases, had a mean Phred below 15, or lacked an exact match to the constant primer or identifier. COPE v1.2.5 was used to merge the high-quality paired reads, and each unique nucleotide sequence was defined as a clonotype. MiTCR v1.1 was used to align clonotypes to the IMGT TRBV, TRBD and TRBJ reference segments. The analysis included only V-J combinations with a frequency above 0.0001, which together covered about 99% of the repertoires. A TCS score was defined as the ratio of F50 (clonal expansion) to E x V (chaos), with BLOSUM62-based TCRdist applied between CDR3 peptides within each V-J. Welch's t-statistics and random forest reduced several hundred V-J features to 10 to 15, which were used in a naive Bayes classifier (R e1071). The similarity between thyroid and blood repertoires was quantified using the Morisita-Horn index. In-frame beta chains were kept once TCRdb had trimmed the public reads at Q25 with fastp and called clones with MiXCR. When rows share a CDR3 protein, they turn into one entry using the most common DNA and genes. The V and J calls were not made by the authors but by TCRdb's processing. The sample has about 610,000 distinct CDR3 sequences on record, under 15% of them singletons. 3.5% to 4.5% of the sample goes to the ten largest clones.

This clonotype was sampled from a woman aged 40 to 55 with Graves' ophthalmopathy. Sequenced input: blood. The V and J segments used are TRBV9 and TRBJ2-7, and the D gene may be TRBD2, 6 bases matching. For the CDR3, the sequence is CASSPREEDADEQYF. The DNA sequence reads TGTGCCAGCAGCCCCAGGGAGGAGGATGCCGACGAGCAGTACTTC.